This T cell receptor beta chain was observed in a study of blood T cell repertoires in COVID-19. Study as a whole: Sources were T cells, B-cell-depleted T cells, or PBMCs; the material itself was cDNA or gDNA.

Generated by immunoSEQ multiplex PCR, the TCRdb table keeps only in-frame clones and is missing some. The table records roughly 250,000 clones, 70% to 85% of them present only once. This clone was counted between two and nine times. This CDR3 comprises 14 residues. Germline assignment: CDR1 MGHRA and CDR2 YSYEKL. Trimming took 10 bases from V and 5 from J; bases not matched to a gene: 12. Sequenced: peripheral blood. V usage is TRBV4-1 and J usage is TRBJ2-7; TRBD1 agrees at 9 bases. This receptor was obtained from a woman of 80 years or more with acute or convalescent COVID-19. DNA of the CDR3: TGCGCCACCGGATCCGGGACAGGGTTCGACGAGCAGTACTTC. This gives the protein CATGSGTGFDEQYF.